The 5 T cell receptor beta chains below come from one sample, sequenced in a study. The protocol was immunoSEQ multiplex PCR, while the TCRdb copy is restricted to in-frame clones and leaves out a portion. The sample yields tens of thousands of clones, more than 80% seen once. Sequenced: PBMCs. These receptors were obtained from a man aged 40-49 years with rheumatoid arthritis.

The chain joins TRBV30 to TRBJ2-2; D unresolved. CDR3 length: 16 amino acids. CDR1 is GTSNPN and CDR2 is SVGIG in the germline V gene (reference sequence). V lost 3 bases and J 4 bases, leaving 18 bases between the germline ends. The CDR3 protein is CAWSTILDLITGELFF. The DNA for the CDR3 is TGTGCCTGGAGCACCATACTCGACTTAATCACCGGGGAGCTGTTTTTT. Full variable domain (rest looked up from reference TRBV30 and TRBJ2-2): SQTIHQWPATLVQPVGSPLSLECTVEGTSNPNLYWYRQAAGRGLQLLFYSVGIGQISSEVPQNLSASRPQDRQFILSSKKLLLSDSGFYLCAWSTILDLITGELFFGEGSRLTVL.

The V gene is TRBV11-3, the J gene TRBJ2-1; 12 bases are a match to TRBD1. The germline V gene has CDR1 SGHNT and CDR2 YENEEA. CDR3 length: 15 amino acids. Trimming cost V 3 bases and J 7 bases; bases outside gene matches: 4. CDR3 sequence: CASSFGTGGINEQFF. DNA for the CDR3: TGTGCCAGCAGCTTCGGGACAGGGGGCATAAATGAGCAGTTCTTC.

This clone was found once. This sequence joins TRBV5-1 and TRBJ2-3; 8 bases are shared with TRBD1. This CDR3 region has 15 residues. The V segment lost 0 bases and the J segment 3 bases; nucleotides outside the gene matches: 3. Germline CDR1 SGHRS, CDR2 YFSETQ. This chain's CDR3 is CASSLEGQGTDTQYF. Written as DNA, the CDR3 is TGCGCCAGCAGCTTGGAAGGACAGGGAACAGATACGCAGTATTTT. The entire variable domain, with the rest obtained from reference TRBV5-1 and TRBJ2-3, is as follows: KAGVTQTPRYLIKTRGQQVTLSCSPISGHRSVSWYQQTPGQGLQFLFEYFSETQRNKGNFPGRFSGRQFSNSRSEMNVSTLELGDSALYLCASSLEGQGTDTQYFGPGTRLTVL.

The genes are TRBV10-1 and TRBJ2-1, with D tentatively TRBD1 (6 bases). Germline loops: CDR1 WNHNN, CDR2 SYGVQD (reference sequence). V lost 2 bases to trimming and J lost 4 bases, with 12 bases between them. The CDR3 totals 15 residues. This chain's CDR3 is CASSETRGVYNEQFF. DNA for the CDR3: TGCGCCAGCAGTGAGACCAGGGGTGTATACAATGAGCAGTTCTTC.

This clone has just a few counts. This chain uses TRBV19 with TRBJ1-1; perhaps TRBD1 as D (5 bases). Germline loops: CDR1 LNHDA, CDR2 SQIVND (reference sequence). This CDR3 contains 14 residues. Trimming removed 1 base from V and 0 bases from J, with 6 bases in between. The CDR3 here is CASSIGGMNTEAFF. CDR3 DNA: TGTGCCAGTAGTATAGGGGGGATGAACACTGAAGCTTTCTTT.